The 8 T cell receptor beta chains listed next were all sequenced from one sample in a study of blood T cell repertoires in COVID-19. The repertoire was sequenced with immunoSEQ multiplex PCR; TCRdb's copy has only in-frame clones and lacks some. The repertoire holds roughly 230,000 clones, with around 82% as singletons. The source material was peripheral blood. The receptors were sampled from a woman of 80 years or more with acute or convalescent COVID-19.

This clone appeared a single time. The V call is TRBV7-8, the J call TRBJ2-3; 14 bases are shared with TRBD2. Germline CDR1 reads SGHVS; CDR2 reads FQNEAQ. CDR3 length equals 16 residues. V lost 4 bases, J lost 7 bases, and 7 bases stayed unmatched. CDR3 residues: CASSWGLAGERYTQYF. DNA for the CDR3: TGTGCCAGCAGCTGGGGACTAGCGGGAGAACGATATACGCAGTATTTT.

This clone was picked up one time. CDR3 bases: TGTGCCAGCGCGTGGGACAGGGCGAGTTACGAGCAGTACTTC. Its protein product is CASAWDRASYEQYF. The chain is built from TRBV6-5 and TRBJ2-7; 9 nucleotides line up with TRBD1. After removal of 8 bases from V and 4 bases from J, the junction contained 9 bases not matched to a gene. The CDR3 is 14 residues long. CDR1 is MNHEY, CDR2 SVGAGI, per germline.

Turning to this clone: One end of the junction fails to match germline, which may point to a read error. This chain uses TRBV4-1 with TRBJ2-5; TRBD2 matches at 7 bases. CDR3 length: 15 amino acids. Looked up from germline, CDR1 is MGHRA and CDR2 is YSYEKL. CDR3 amino acids: CASSLRTRPQGTQYF. The CDR3 nucleotides are TGCGCCAGCAGCCTTCGGACTAGACCACAAGGGACCCAGTACTTC.

V gene TRBV5-5 combines with J gene TRBJ1-1; the D is unclear. The CDR3 has 13 amino acids. In germline, CDR1 is SGHKS, CDR2 YYEKEE (reference sequence). The ends were cut back, 3 bases at V and 1 base at J, with 7 bases in the middle. DNA of the CDR3: TGTGCCAGCAGCTGGTCGGGGAACACTGAAGCTTTCTTT. As protein: CASSWSGNTEAFF.

The chain carries TRBV19 and TRBJ1-4, with 10 bases that match TRBD1. There are 15 residues in the CDR3. CDR1 LNHDA and CDR2 SQIVND come from the germline V gene (reference sequence). V was clipped by 6 bases and J by 3 bases; unmatched bases: 4. The CDR3 sequence: CASSRQGAPNEKLFF. CDR3 sequence (DNA): TGTGCCAGTAGCCGACAGGGGGCACCTAATGAAAAACTGTTTTTT. Full variable domain (rest looked up from reference TRBV19 and TRBJ1-4): DGGITQSPKYLFRKEGQNVTLSCEQNLNHDAMYWYRQDPGQGLRLIYYSQIVNDFQKGDIAEGYSVSREKKESFPLTVTSAQKNPTAFYLCASSRQGAPNEKLFFGSGTQLSVL.

The V gene is TRBV19, the J gene TRBJ1-5; no firm D call. Trimming cost V 6 bases and J 0 bases, with 9 bases left between them. Germline CDR1 is LNHDA and CDR2 is SQIVND (reference sequence). CDR3 length: 14 residues. The CDR3 here is CASREVLSNQPQHF. The CDR3, as DNA: TGTGCCAGTAGGGAGGTTCTTAGCAATCAGCCCCAGCATTTT. Supplemented by reference TRBV19 and TRBJ1-5, the full variable domain reads DGGITQSPKYLFRKEGQNVTLSCEQNLNHDAMYWYRQDPGQGLRLIYYSQIVNDFQKGDIAEGYSVSREKKESFPLTVTSAQKNPTAFYLCASREVLSNQPQHFGDGTRLSIL.

The rearrangement uses TRBV30 and TRBJ2-1; 9 nucleotides line up with TRBD1. There are 17 residues in the CDR3. Germline V CDR1 and CDR2: GTSNPN, SVGIG (reference sequence). J was trimmed by 1 base and V by 5 bases; bases with no gene match: 12. Written as DNA, the CDR3 is TGTGCCTGGGGTCCGAAGGCGGGACAGGGTTCCTACAATGAGCAGTTCTTC. The encoded protein is CAWGPKAGQGSYNEQFF.

CDR3 region: CASRTGGLKIPNTEAFF. The CDR3 nucleotides are TGTGCCAGCAGGACAGGAGGCCTAAAAATCCCGAACACTGAAGCTTTCTTT. The rearrangement links TRBV6-4 to TRBJ1-1, with D maybe TRBD1 (6 bases). This CDR3 spans 17 amino acids. Germline V lookup: CDR1 MRHNA, CDR2 SNTAGT. V shed 6 bases and J shed 1 base, with 21 bases lying between them.